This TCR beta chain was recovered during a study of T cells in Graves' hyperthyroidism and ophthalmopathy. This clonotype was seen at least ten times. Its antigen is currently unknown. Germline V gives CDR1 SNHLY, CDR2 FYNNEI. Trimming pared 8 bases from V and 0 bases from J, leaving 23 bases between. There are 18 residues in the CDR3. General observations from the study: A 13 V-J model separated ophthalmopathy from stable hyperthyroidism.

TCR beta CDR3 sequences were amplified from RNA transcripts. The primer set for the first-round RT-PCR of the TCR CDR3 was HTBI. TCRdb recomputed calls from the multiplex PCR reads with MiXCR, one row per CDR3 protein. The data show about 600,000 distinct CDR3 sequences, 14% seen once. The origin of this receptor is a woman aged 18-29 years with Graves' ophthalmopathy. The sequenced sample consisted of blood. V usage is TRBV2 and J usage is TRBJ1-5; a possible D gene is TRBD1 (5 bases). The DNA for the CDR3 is TGTGCCAGCCGAGCGGGACGGACCTTTGGGGTTAGCAATCAGCCCCAGCATTTT. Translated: CASRAGRTFGVSNQPQHF.